A selection of T cell receptor beta chains follows, all from one sample in a study of immune evolution from preneoplasia to lung adenocarcinoma. Only in-frame clones appear in the TCRdb table, and some are missing; sequencing was by immunoSEQ multiplex PCR. Here the sample spans about 4,900 clones, about 70% being singletons. Sample: FFPE minimally invasive lung adenocarcinoma tissue. The receptors originated from a person aged 60 to 85 with lung adenocarcinoma. Both conserved end residues are part of each CDR3. Each record gives: J gene, V gene, D gene, CDR3 protein. A D gene is named only where the DNA matches it firmly.

TRBJ1-3 TRBV19 NA CASTGPGENTIYF
TRBJ1-3 TRBV29-1 NA CSAAGFGNTIYF
TRBJ2-1 TRBV4-3 NA CASSPYGLVNEQFF
TRBJ2-2 TRBV4-3 NA CASSQVIGGELFF
TRBJ1-6 TRBV5-1 TRBD1 CASRDSGTGSNSPLHF
TRBJ2-7 TRBV1 NA CTSSQGALSYEQYF
TRBJ2-5 TRBV11-3 NA CASSLRDDQETQYF
TRBJ2-2 TRBV6-6 NA CASSYSTANTGELFF
TRBJ1-5 TRBV28 TRBD1 CASSLWDRAVQPQHF
TRBJ2-7 TRBV18 NA CASSHRDSPEQYF
TRBJ1-2 TRBV29-1 NA CSVEGRWGRGVSNYGYTF
TRBJ1-2 TRBV6-5 NA CASSYRDRYGYTF
TRBJ2-7 TRBV9 TRBD1 CASSVSGTGPYEQYF
TRBJ2-5 TRBV6-5 NA CASSYSGGGRQETQYF
TRBJ2-1 TRBV5-4 NA CASSFQGFYNEQFF
TRBJ2-5 TRBV19 NA CASSTRSGGQETQYF
TRBJ2-1 TRBV18 TRBD1 CASSPPQQGAYEQFF
TRBJ2-1 TRBV5-6 TRBD2 CASSLVSGGGNEQFF
TRBJ1-2 TRBV18 TRBD1 CASSSGQGPLFGYTF
TRBJ2-6 TRBV5-1 NA CASSLSLSGANVLTF
TRBJ1-3 TRBV7-2 NA CASSLWLGQGNTIYF
TRBJ2-7 TRBV2 NA CASRSGDEQYF
TRBJ2-7 TRBV15 NA CATSRVRGINEQYF
TRBJ2-1 TRBV18 TRBD2 CASSPRTSGGRGEEQFF
TRBJ1-5 TRBV29-1 NA CSVAGGAGQPQHF
TRBJ1-2 TRBV7-2 NA CASSLDQANYGYTF
TRBJ1-1 TRBV10-3 NA CAISELDVGGTNTEAFF
TRBJ1-2 TRBV6-5 NA CASTIDRSTGYTF
TRBJ1-5 TRBV30 TRBD1 CAWSKGADYNQPQHF
TRBJ1-1 TRBV28 TRBD1 CASSRQGGTVNTEAFF
TRBJ1-5 TRBV2 TRBD1 CASSINRGTNQPQHF
TRBJ2-7 TRBV6-5 NA CASSYSMYDPYEQYF
TRBJ2-2 TRBV11-1 NA CASSFGTQDTGELFF
TRBJ2-6 TRBV19 TRBD1 CASDRGAGANVLTF
TRBJ1-6 TRBV11-3 NA CASTYPIMIKDRLNSPLHF
TRBJ1-1 TRBV29-1 NA CSGEKGGTEAFF
TRBJ2-7 TRBV19 TRBD2 CASSMYSGGGWYEQYF
TRBJ1-2 TRBV5-4 NA CASSTRDPGAYGYTF
TRBJ1-5 TRBV30 NA CAWSAVGRNNQPQHF